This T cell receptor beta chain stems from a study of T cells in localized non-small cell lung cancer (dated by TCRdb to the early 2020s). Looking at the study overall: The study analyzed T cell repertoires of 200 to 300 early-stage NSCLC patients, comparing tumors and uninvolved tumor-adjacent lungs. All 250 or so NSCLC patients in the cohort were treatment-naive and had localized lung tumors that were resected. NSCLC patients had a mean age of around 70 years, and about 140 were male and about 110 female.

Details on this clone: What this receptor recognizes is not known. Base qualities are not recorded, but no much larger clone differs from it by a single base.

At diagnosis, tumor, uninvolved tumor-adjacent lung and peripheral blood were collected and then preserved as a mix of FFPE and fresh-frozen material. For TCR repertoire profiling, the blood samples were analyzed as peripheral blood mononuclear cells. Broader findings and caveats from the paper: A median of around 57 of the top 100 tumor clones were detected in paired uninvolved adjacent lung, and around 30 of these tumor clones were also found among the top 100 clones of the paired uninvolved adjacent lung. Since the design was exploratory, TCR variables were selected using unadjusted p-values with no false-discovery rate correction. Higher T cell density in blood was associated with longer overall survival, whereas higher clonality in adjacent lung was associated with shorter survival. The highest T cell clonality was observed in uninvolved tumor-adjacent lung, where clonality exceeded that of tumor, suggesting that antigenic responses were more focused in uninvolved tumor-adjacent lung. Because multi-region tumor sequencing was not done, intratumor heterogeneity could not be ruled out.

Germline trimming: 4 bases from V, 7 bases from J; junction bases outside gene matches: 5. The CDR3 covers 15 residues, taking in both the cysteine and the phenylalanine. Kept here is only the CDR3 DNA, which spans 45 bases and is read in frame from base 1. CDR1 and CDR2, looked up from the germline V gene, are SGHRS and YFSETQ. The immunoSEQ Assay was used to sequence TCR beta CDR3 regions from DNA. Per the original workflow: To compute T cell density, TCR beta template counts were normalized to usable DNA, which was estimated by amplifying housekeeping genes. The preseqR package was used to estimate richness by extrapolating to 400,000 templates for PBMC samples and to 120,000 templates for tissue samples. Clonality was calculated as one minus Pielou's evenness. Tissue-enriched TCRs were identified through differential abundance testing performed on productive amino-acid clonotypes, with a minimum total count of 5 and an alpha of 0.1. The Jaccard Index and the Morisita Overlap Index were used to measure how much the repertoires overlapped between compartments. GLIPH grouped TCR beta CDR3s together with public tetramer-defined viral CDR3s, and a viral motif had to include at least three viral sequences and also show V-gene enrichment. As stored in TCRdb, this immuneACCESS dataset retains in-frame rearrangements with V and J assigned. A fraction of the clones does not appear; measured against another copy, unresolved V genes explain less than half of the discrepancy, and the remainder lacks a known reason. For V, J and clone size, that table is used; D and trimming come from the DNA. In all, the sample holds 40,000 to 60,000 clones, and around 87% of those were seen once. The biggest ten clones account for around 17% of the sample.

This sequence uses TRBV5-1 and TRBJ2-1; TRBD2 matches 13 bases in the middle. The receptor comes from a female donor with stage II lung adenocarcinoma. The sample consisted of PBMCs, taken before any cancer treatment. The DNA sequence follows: TGCGCCAGCAGCGACGGGACTAGCGGGGAAAATGAGCAGTTCTTC. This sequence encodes CASSDGTSGENEQFF.